A single sample gave rise to the 27 T cell receptor beta chains below, sequenced in a study of T-cell memory formation after mild COVID-19. MiXCR, applied by TCRdb to the 5' RACE reads, yields one record per CDR3 protein. The data show approximately 560,000 distinct CDR3 sequences, 17% seen once. The sample consisted of PBMCs or a T cell subset sorted from them (not recorded which). These receptors were collected from an adult woman who had mild COVID-19 (a few samples of this study predate the infection). Cell type and time point are not known.

This clonotype was found a few times. J is TRBJ2-1 and V is TRBV5-1, with TRBD1 matching 9 bases. V trimming: 4 bases; J trimming: 7 bases; junction bases outside the gene matches: 12. The germline CDR1 and CDR2 sequences are SGHRS and YFSETQ. This CDR3 spans 16 amino acids. CDR3: CASSVPRQGEGNEQFF. The CDR3 nucleotides read TGCGCCAGCAGCGTCCCTAGACAGGGGGAGGGAAATGAGCAGTTCTTC.

This clonotype was seen many times. This sequence joins TRBV7-9 and TRBJ2-1; 9 bases map to TRBD2. Trimming removed 1 base from V and 3 bases from J; junction bases left unmatched: 1. This CDR3 spans 15 amino acids. CDR1 SEHNR and CDR2 FQNEAQ come from the germline V gene (reference sequence). CDR3 amino acids: CASSLVSGGYNEQFF. The CDR3 nucleotides read TGTGCCAGCAGCTTAGTTAGCGGGGGCTACAATGAGCAGTTCTTC.

This clonotype came up a few times. The chain joins TRBV7-6 to TRBJ2-7, with 10 bases identical to TRBD1. CDR1 and CDR2 (germline): SGHVS, FNYEAQ. With 1 base clipped from V and 4 bases from J, the junction kept 7 bases outside the gene matches. CDR3 length: 16 amino acids. The CDR3 DNA reads as TGTGCCAGCAGCTTAGTCGTATGGGACAGGGGTTACGAGCAGTACTTC. This encodes CASSLVVWDRGYEQYF.

This clonotype was seen at least ten times. The V gene is TRBV5-1, the J gene TRBJ2-2, with a tentative D call TRBD1 (5 bases). Germline V gene lookup returns CDR1 SGHRS and CDR2 YFSETQ. This CDR3 spans 14 amino acids. V shed 5 bases and J shed 3 bases, with 11 bases lying between them. CDR3 sequence reads: CASRNTGDTGELFF. CDR3 nucleotide sequence: TGCGCCAGCAGAAATACAGGAGACACCGGGGAGCTGTTTTTT. Together with reference TRBV5-1 and TRBJ2-2, the CDR3 gives the full variable domain: KAGVTQTPRYLIKTRGQQVTLSCSPISGHRSVSWYQQTPGQGLQFLFEYFSETQRNKGNFPGRFSGRQFSNSRSEMNVSTLELGDSALYLCASRNTGDTGELFFGEGSRLTVL.

Only a few counts were recorded for this clonotype. The CDR3 loop reads CASSFQGEYNEQFF. CDR3 nucleotide sequence: TGCGCCAGCAGCTTTCAGGGCGAATACAATGAGCAGTTCTTC. The chain employs TRBV5-1 and TRBJ2-1, with a weak D call TRBD1 (5 bases). Trimming pared 2 bases from V and 4 bases from J, leaving 10 bases between. CDR3 size: 14 residues. Germline values: CDR1 SGHRS, CDR2 YFSETQ.

This clonotype came up many times. This sequence joins TRBV12-3 or TRBV12-4 and TRBJ2-2; D could derive from TRBD1 or TRBD2 (5 bases each). The CDR3 runs to 14 residues. V was clipped by 3 bases and J by 2 bases, with 7 bases between them. CDR3 residues: CASSFGGNTGELFF. The DNA of the CDR3 is TGTGCCAGCAGTTTTGGGGGTAACACCGGGGAGCTGTTTTTT.

The table lists this clonotype with a few counts. The V gene is TRBV20-1, the J gene TRBJ1-1; 7 bases line up with TRBD1. Germline V gives CDR1 DFQATT, CDR2 SNEGSKA (reference sequence). The CDR3 is made up of 16 amino acids. V shed 0 bases and J 3 bases; nucleotides not matched to a gene: 10. The CDR3 protein is CSARDLKGASDTEAFF. The CDR3 coding sequence is TGCAGTGCTAGAGATCTGAAGGGGGCATCGGACACTGAAGCTTTCTTT.

This chain joins TRBV4-1 and TRBJ2-3; 8 bases line up with TRBD2. The CDR3 extends over 17 amino acids. V dropped 6 bases and J dropped 3; count of bases not matched to a gene: 14. CDR1 is MGHRA and CDR2 is YSYEKL in the germline V gene. CDR3 nucleotides: TGCGCCAGCAGATCTACCGGGACTAGTCTCGGTACAGATACGCAGTATTTT. Translated: CASRSTGTSLGTDTQYF.

There are a few counts of this clonotype. The chain is built from TRBV4-3 and TRBJ2-5, with a possible D match to TRBD2 (7 bases). This CDR3 is 15 amino acids long. V lost 0 bases and J 7 bases, leaving 15 bases between the germline ends. CDR1 and CDR2 (germline): LGHNA, YSLEER. In DNA, the CDR3 is TGCGCCAGCAGCCAAGACGGGGGAGGGGGGGCGACCCAGTACTTC. This translates into CASSQDGGGGATQYF.

The J gene is TRBJ2-2, the V gene TRBV20-1; TRBD2 is a possible D gene (6 bases). CDR1 DFQATT and CDR2 SNEGSKA come from the germline V gene (reference sequence). This CDR3 has 16 amino acids. V was cut by 6 bases and J by 1 base, with 18 bases left in between. CDR3 nucleotides: TGCAGTGCCATTGGAGGGGTTGAGGGGAACACCGGGGAGCTGTTTTTT. Residues: CSAIGGVEGNTGELFF.

The V call is TRBV9, the J call TRBJ2-1; 10 bases are shared with TRBD2. Germline assignment: CDR1 SGDLS and CDR2 YYNGEE. The V gene end was trimmed by 0 bases and the J gene end by 3 bases; junction bases not matched to a gene: 3. The CDR3 is 16 amino acids. This CDR3 reads CASSVGTSGVYNEQFF. The CDR3 coding sequence is TGTGCCAGCAGCGTAGGCACTAGCGGGGTCTACAATGAGCAGTTCTTC.

This clonotype was picked up a small number of times. This sequence joins TRBV7-2 and TRBJ2-7, with D possibly matching TRBD1 (6 bases). CDR3 size: 16 residues. The germline V gene encodes CDR1 SGHTA and CDR2 FQGNSA. Trimming stripped 2 bases from V and 4 bases from J, with 18 bases between. The CDR3 sequence is CASSLNRRGLKYEQYF. The CDR3 bases are TGTGCCAGCAGCTTAAATCGCAGGGGCCTGAAGTACGAGCAGTACTTC.

This clonotype appeared many times. The gene calls are TRBV29-1 and TRBJ2-5, with TRBD1 matching over 7 bases. The ends lost 6 bases at V and 2 bases at J; junction bases unmatched: 9. The CDR3 runs to 14 residues. Germline loops: CDR1 SQVTM, CDR2 ANQGSEA. For the CDR3, the DNA is TGCAGCGTCTTAGCTCCGGGACAGCAAGAGACCCAGTACTTC. Translating gives CSVLAPGQQETQYF.

The genes are TRBV5-1 and TRBJ2-5; perhaps D is TRBD1 or TRBD2 (7 bases each). CDR3 length: 16 amino acids. The germline V gene encodes CDR1 SGHRS and CDR2 YFSETQ. V lost 3 bases and J lost 5, with 20 bases in between. In nucleotides, the CDR3 is TGCGCCAGCAGCTCGACACAGGGGAGGGTCTGGGAGACCCAGTACTTC. As protein: CASSSTQGRVWETQYF.

In this sample, this clonotype turned up a few times. The chain joins TRBV7-2 to TRBJ2-3; D is undetermined. The germline V gene has CDR1 SGHTA and CDR2 FQGNSA. There are 13 residues in the CDR3. Trimming removed 3 bases at V and 3 bases at J, with 7 bases between. In nucleotides, the CDR3 is TGTGCCAGCAGCTTGCCTTGGACAGATACGCAGTATTTT. It encodes CASSLPWTDTQYF.

This chain links TRBV15 with TRBJ2-2; D remains ambiguous. Trimming removed 1 base at V and 7 bases at J, with 10 bases between. CDR3 length equals 14 residues. The V gene's germline CDR1 is LNHNV and CDR2 YYDKDF (reference sequence). CDR3 nucleotide sequence: TGTGCCACCAGCAGAGGGTCCGAAGGCGGGGAGCTGTTTTTT. Its protein product is CATSRGSEGGELFF.

The chain joins TRBV5-5 to TRBJ1-2, with TRBD1 matching 9 bases. Germline values: CDR1 SGHKS, CDR2 YYEKEE (reference sequence). This CDR3 region has 14 residues. V dropped 9 bases and J dropped 4; count of bases not matched to a gene: 10. The CDR3 is CAITRTGVGYGYTF. The CDR3 DNA reads TGTGCCATCACTCGGACAGGGGTTGGCTATGGCTACACCTTC.

This clonotype was picked up a small number of times. The V gene is TRBV29-1, the J gene TRBJ1-2, with D possibly matching TRBD1 (6 bases). The CDR3 extends over 13 amino acids. CDR1 is SQVTM and CDR2 is ANQGSEA in the germline V gene. V lost 6 bases and J 7 bases, leaving 18 bases between the germline ends. The CDR3 spells CSVGYRADSGYTF. The CDR3 bases are TGCAGCGTGGGCTACAGGGCGGACAGTGGCTACACCTTC. Variable domain in full (rest from reference TRBV29-1 and TRBJ1-2): SAVISQKPSRDICQRGTSLTIQCQVDSQVTMMFWYRQQPGQSLTLIATANQGSEATYESGFVIDKFPISRPNLTFSTLTVSNMSPEDSSIYLCSVGYRADSGYTFGSGTRLTVV.

The CDR3 here is CASTNLGISGDEQFF. DNA of the CDR3: TGCGCCAGCACCAACCTGGGGATTAGCGGGGATGAGCAGTTCTTC. This chain connects TRBV5-1 to TRBJ2-1, with 8 positions matching TRBD2. There are 15 residues in the CDR3. J was trimmed by 8 bases and V by 6 bases; bases with no gene match: 13. The germline CDR1 and CDR2 sequences are SGHRS and YFSETQ. The variable domain in full, with the rest retrieved from reference TRBV5-1 and TRBJ2-1, is KAGVTQTPRYLIKTRGQQVTLSCSPISGHRSVSWYQQTPGQGLQFLFEYFSETQRNKGNFPGRFSGRQFSNSRSEMNVSTLELGDSALYLCASTNLGISGDEQFFGPGTRLTVL.

This clonotype was picked up a small number of times. The chain recombines TRBV9 with TRBJ2-4; TRBD2 might be the D (5 bases). This CDR3 region has 13 residues. In germline, CDR1 is SGDLS, CDR2 YYNGEE. The ends were cut back, 0 bases at V and 10 bases at J, with 11 bases in the middle. The CDR3 is CASSVEPGRIQYF. CDR3 DNA sequence: TGTGCCAGCAGCGTAGAGCCTGGGAGAATTCAGTACTTC.

This clonotype turned up a few times. This rearrangement joins TRBV27 to TRBJ2-3; D is tentatively TRBD1 or TRBD2 (5 bases each). Looked up from germline, CDR1 is MNHEY and CDR2 is SMNVEV (reference sequence). There are 17 residues in the CDR3. V shed 3 bases and J shed 2 bases, with 18 bases lying between them. This CDR3 reads CASSFPGPYRTTDTQYF. In DNA, the CDR3 is TGTGCCAGCAGTTTCCCGGGACCCTATCGAACCACAGATACGCAGTATTTT.

The rearrangement links TRBV24-1 to TRBJ2-2; 14 positions match TRBD2. The germline V gene encodes CDR1 KGHDR and CDR2 SFDVKD. V shed 3 bases and J 2 bases; nucleotides not matched to a gene: 10. This CDR3 spans 20 amino acids. The CDR3 sequence: CATSDVAGLAGGKNTGELFF. The DNA for the CDR3 is TGTGCCACCAGTGATGTCGCCGGACTAGCGGGGGGAAAAAACACCGGGGAGCTGTTTTTT.

This clonotype was counted a few times. CDR3 DNA: TGTGCCAGCAGTTACTCGAACTTGAACACTGAAGCTTTCTTT. Translation: CASSYSNLNTEAFF. The V gene is TRBV6-2 or TRBV6-3, the J gene TRBJ1-1; the D is unclear. Per germline, CDR1 MNHEY and CDR2 SVGEGT. This CDR3 has 14 amino acids. Deletions cut 0 bases from V and 0 bases from J, with 5 bases between.

The rearrangement links TRBV5-1 to TRBJ2-1, with D possibly being TRBD1 (6 bases). V was pared by 4 bases and J by 9 bases, with 20 bases between. CDR3 size: 15 residues. Germline loops: CDR1 SGHRS, CDR2 YFSETQ. The DNA of the CDR3 is TGCGCCAGCAGCCCGGACAGCAGTCGTCAGACTGAGCAGTTCTTC. Amino acids: CASSPDSSRQTEQFF. Supplemented by reference TRBV5-1 and TRBJ2-1, the full variable domain reads KAGVTQTPRYLIKTRGQQVTLSCSPISGHRSVSWYQQTPGQGLQFLFEYFSETQRNKGNFPGRFSGRQFSNSRSEMNVSTLELGDSALYLCASSPDSSRQTEQFFGPGTRLTVL.

This clonotype was seen only a few times. The chain recombines TRBV5-1 with TRBJ2-6; no firm D call. Germline-derived CDR1 and CDR2 are SGHRS and YFSETQ. CDR3 length: 19 residues. Trimming pared 0 bases from V and 3 bases from J, leaving 19 bases between. The CDR3 region has the DNA TGCGCCAGCAGCTTGGATGTTGTAGGCAGCCCTCTTGGGGCCAACGTCCTGACTTTC. Protein: CASSLDVVGSPLGANVLTF.

This clonotype was recorded many times. The V and J genes are TRBV24-1 and TRBJ2-7; D is ambiguous. Between the trimmed V and J ends, which lost 5 bases and 0 bases, there was a span of 4 bases. The CDR3 consists of 12 residues. Germline values: CDR1 KGHDR, CDR2 SFDVKD. The CDR3 sequence: CATSGSSYEQYF. CDR3 nucleotide sequence: TGTGCCACCAGTGGTTCCTCCTACGAGCAGTACTTC.

This clonotype showed up just a few times. The chain employs TRBV3-1 and TRBJ1-1; TRBD1 agrees at 7 bases. The V gene end was trimmed by 4 bases and the J gene end by 6 bases; junction bases not matched to a gene: 8. The CDR3 loop spans 14 amino acids. From germline, CDR1 is LGHDT and CDR2 YNNKEL (reference sequence). CDR3 protein: CASSPRQGDAEAFF. CDR3 DNA sequence: TGTGCCAGCAGCCCTCGACAGGGTGATGCTGAAGCTTTCTTT. Full variable domain (outside the CDR3, taken from reference TRBV3-1 and TRBJ1-1): DTAVSQTPKYLVTQMGNDKSIKCEQNLGHDTMYWYKQDSKKFLKIMFSYNNKELIINETVPNRFSPKSPDKAHLNLHINSLELGDSAVYFCASSPRQGDAEAFFGQGTRLTVV.